This is a list of T cell receptor beta chains from one sample in a study of blood T cell repertoires in COVID-19. Some clones are missing from TCRdb's copy, which holds only in-frame ones; the method was immunoSEQ multiplex PCR. This table has 200,000 to 250,000 clones, about 85% appearing once. Sequenced: peripheral blood. The receptors here all came from a woman over 75 with active or convalescent COVID-19. CDR3s include the opening cysteine and the closing phenylalanine or tryptophan. Each record gives: D gene, J gene, V gene, CDR3 protein, CDR3 DNA. The D gene is left open where the match is weak.

>NA|TRBJ2-7|TRBV11-3
CASSLEQRETYEQYF
TGTGCCAGCAGCTTAGAGCAGAGGGAGACCTACGAGCAGTACTTC
>NA|TRBJ1-1|TRBV5-1
CASRSGQTDTEAFF
TGCGCCAGCAGATCTGGGCAGACGGACACTGAAGCTTTCTTT
>TRBD2|TRBJ2-1|TRBV5-4
CASSLGGASGIYNEQFF
TGTGCCAGCAGCTTGGGGGGTGCTAGCGGGATTTACAATGAGCAGTTCTTC
>TRBD2|TRBJ2-2|TRBV5-4
CASRAGGDKIGELFF
TGTGCCAGCCGAGCGGGGGGGGATAAAATCGGGGAGCTGTTTTTT
>NA|TRBJ2-3|TRBV30
CAWSVRDTDTQYF
TGTGCCTGGAGTGTACGGGACACAGATACGCAGTATTTT
>NA|TRBJ2-5|TRBV19
CASSSGGVWETQYF
TGTGCCAGTAGTTCCGGAGGAGTGTGGGAGACCCAGTACTTC
>NA|TRBJ2-1|TRBV5-1
CASSLDSRYNEQFF
TGCGCCAGCAGCTTGGATAGCCGGTACAATGAGCAGTTCTTC
>TRBD1|TRBJ1-6|TRBV7-2
CASTLTGTVSSPLHF
TGTGCCAGCACCCTGACAGGGACCGTCAGTTCACCCCTCCACTTT
>NA|TRBJ1-5|TRBV21-1
CASSIGDKNQPQHF
TGTGCCAGCAGCATTGGCGACAAAAATCAGCCCCAGCATTTT
>TRBD2|TRBJ2-1|TRBV5-8
CASGGLVYEQFF
TGTGCCAGCGGGGGACTAGTCTATGAGCAGTTCTTC
>NA|TRBJ1-5|TRBV6-6
CASSSQPQHF
TGTGCCAGCAGTTCACAGCCCCAGCATTTT
>TRBD1|TRBJ2-2|TRBV6-1
CASSEQGVFSGELFF
TGTGCCAGCAGTGAACAGGGGGTATTTTCCGGGGAGCTGTTTTTT
>NA|TRBJ2-1|TRBV20-1
CSARVVPRQFF
TGCAGTGCTCGGGTGGTCCCCAGGCAGTTCTTC
>NA|TRBJ1-6|TRBV7-8
CASRPGEVNSPLHF
TGTGCCAGCCGCCCTGGGGAGGTTAATTCACCCCTCCACTTT